These T cell receptor beta chains were read from a single sample in a study of ipilimumab plus nivolumab after autologous stem cell transplantation. The assay was immunoSEQ multiplex PCR, and TCRdb's table has in-frame clones only and misses some. Among about 5,000 clones, approximately 70% were seen once, and the ten largest hold under 30%. The sample in question was PBMCs, obtained in a trial of ipilimumab plus nivolumab as post-transplant consolidation. The receptors come from a male donor with multiple myeloma. The CDR3 runs from the conserved cysteine through the conserved F or W. D genes are given only for firm matches. The size of a clone is reported for some rows only, either as once, few or many, or as a class for expanded clones.

medium-sized	TRBJ1-5	NA	TRBV2	CASMAGTYSNQPQHF	TGTGCCAGCATGGCAGGGACCTACTCAAATCAGCCCCAGCATTTT
NA	TRBJ2-4	NA	TRBV4-1	CASSPSADNIQYF	TGCGCCAGCAGCCCTTCGGCCGATAACATTCAGTACTTC
NA	TRBJ1-1	NA	TRBV5-1	CASSSTGDTEAFF	TGCGCCAGCAGCTCGACCGGAGACACTGAAGCTTTCTTT
medium-sized	TRBJ1-5	TRBD1	TRBV4-2	CASSQEPGTGVSNQPQHF	TGTGCCAGCAGCCAAGAGCCCGGGACAGGGGTAAGCAATCAGCCCCAGCATTTT
NA	TRBJ2-7	TRBD1	TRBV28	CASSRTGTGGYEQYF	TGTGCCAGCAGTCGTACCGGGACAGGGGGTTACGAGCAGTACTTC
medium-sized	TRBJ1-3	NA	TRBV28	CASSFRSSTGNTIYF	TGTGCCAGCAGTTTTAGGAGCTCGACTGGAAACACCATATATTTT
NA	TRBJ2-2	NA	TRBV9	CASSPQQAKNTGELFF	TGTGCCAGCAGCCCCCAACAGGCTAAAAATACCGGGGAGCTGTTTTTT
NA	TRBJ1-5	NA	TRBV7-2	CASSLLGTKGNQPQHF	TGTGCCAGCAGCTTACTCGGGACAAAGGGGAATCAGCCCCAGCATTTT
hyperexpanded	TRBJ1-2	TRBD1	TRBV25-1	CASQGDYGYTF	TGTGCCAGCCAGGGGGACTATGGCTACACCTTC
NA	TRBJ1-2	TRBD1	TRBV7-2	CASSLVGTGGFQDRYGYTF	TGTGCCAGCAGCTTAGTTGGGACAGGGGGCTTCCAGGACCGGTATGGCTACACCTTC
NA	TRBJ2-3	NA	TRBV29-1	CSVERAGPDTQYF	TGCAGCGTCGAGAGGGCAGGGCCAGATACGCAGTATTTT
NA	TRBJ2-1	NA	TRBV30	CAWSVLSNEQFF	TGTGCCTGGAGTGTACTGAGTAATGAGCAGTTCTTC
NA	TRBJ1-2	TRBD1	TRBV11-2	CASSLAGTGNYGYTF	TGTGCCAGCAGCCTAGCCGGGACAGGGAACTATGGCTACACCTTC
few	TRBJ2-1	TRBD1	TRBV5-1	CASSPRDRGNEQFF	TGCGCCAGCAGCCCCCGGGACAGGGGGAATGAGCAGTTCTTC
NA	TRBJ1-2	NA	TRBV5-1	CASSTDGDYGYTF	TGCGCCAGCAGCACCGACGGAGACTATGGCTACACCTTC